The 21 T cell receptor beta chains below all came from one sample that was sequenced in a study of CD8+CD57+ T cells in acquired aplastic anemia (dated by TCRdb to the late 2010s). The patients picked for sequencing were ones in whom flow cytometry had shown an expansion of CD8+CD57+ cells. Sequencing was carried out with an Illumina HiSeq 2000. Profiling of TCR beta VDJ combinations and CDR3 sequences used genomic DNA as the template. TCRdb took the public reads, trimmed them with fastp at Q25, ran MiXCR for clone calling and kept in-frame beta chains. CDR3 protein duplicates are merged, each entry listing the most common genes and DNA. For this sample there are roughly 260,000 distinct CDR3 sequences; about 44% appear just once. The ten largest clones capture approximately 7.8% of the sample. Sequenced: sorted CD4+, CD8+, or CD8+CD57+ T cells (not recorded which) from PBMCs. The receptor set was obtained from a human donor with aplastic anemia.

CDR3 coding DNA: TGTGCCACCAGTGATTTAGGGACCAATCAGCCCCAGCATTTT. It translates to CATSDLGTNQPQHF. J is TRBJ1-5 and V is TRBV24-1, with D possibly being TRBD1 (5 bases). The V and J ends lost 1 base and 3 bases respectively, with 6 bases between them. Germline lookup yields CDR1 KGHDR and CDR2 SFDVKD. The CDR3 runs 14 residues.

This clonotype was observed at least ten times. The CDR3 bases are TGTGCCAGTTCGGACCCGCGTAACACTGAAGCTTTCTTT. This translates into CASSDPRNTEAFF. The chain employs TRBV19 and TRBJ1-1; D remains unclear. Per the germline V gene, CDR1 is LNHDA and CDR2 is SQIVND (reference sequence). The CDR3 is 13 amino acids. V lost 8 bases, J lost 2 bases, and 12 bases lay in between.

As concerns this clonotype: A much larger clone lies a single base off, so this may be a read error. The conserved final phenylalanine or tryptophan is absent from the CDR3, which likely points to a read error. The chain has TRBV12-3 or TRBV12-4 and TRBJ2-7; 7 bases match TRBD1. V shed 5 bases, J shed 3 bases, and the junction held 16 bases outside the gene matches. CDR3 size: 17 residues. The CDR3 spells CASSPSRFRDRDYEQYS. The CDR3 bases are TGTGCCAGCAGTCCCTCCCGGTTCCGGGACAGAGACTACGAGCAGTACTCC.

The CDR3 sequence is CASSLVLAGGPSSYNEQFF. The CDR3 DNA reads as TGTGCCAGCAGCTTAGTCTTAGCGGGGGGCCCGTCGTCCTACAATGAGCAGTTCTTC. V usage is TRBV7-3 and J usage is TRBJ2-1, with 10 bases lining up with TRBD2. The CDR3 has 19 residues. The trim removed 2 bases at V and 1 base at J, leaving 11 bases unmatched. The V gene's germline CDR1 is SGHTA and CDR2 FQGTGA. The full variable domain, its missing parts supplied by reference TRBV7-3 and TRBJ2-1, is GAGVSQTPSNKVTEKGKYVELRCDPISGHTALYWYRQSLGQGPEFLIYFQGTGAADDSGLPNDRFFAVRPEGSVSTLKIQRTERGDSAVYLCASSLVLAGGPSSYNEQFFGPGTRLTVL.

The chain carries TRBV2 and TRBJ1-1; D is ambiguous. V was shortened by 4 bases and J by 1 base, with 4 bases between the two germline ends. The CDR3 sequence is 12 residues long. Germline V gives CDR1 SNHLY, CDR2 FYNNEI. CDR3 loop: CASSVRNTEAFF. The CDR3 nucleotides are TGTGCCAGCAGTGTAAGGAACACTGAAGCTTTCTTT.

This clonotype was counted many times. The chain is built from TRBV5-1 and TRBJ2-7, with 9 bases fitting TRBD1. CDR1 is SGHRS, CDR2 YFSETQ, per germline. The CDR3 is 14 amino acids. V shed 6 bases and J 2 bases; nucleotides not matched to a gene: 6. Here the CDR3 reads CASTLDRGAYEQYF. The CDR3 DNA reads TGCGCCAGCACCCTTGACAGGGGGGCCTACGAGCAGTACTTC.

V is TRBV7-9 and J is TRBJ1-2, with D perhaps matching TRBD1 (5 bases). Per the germline V gene, CDR1 is SEHNR and CDR2 is FQNEAQ (reference sequence). With 5 bases removed from V and 5 bases from J, the gap between germline ends came to 9 bases. CDR3 length: 12 amino acids. CDR3 DNA sequence: TGTGCCAGCAGCCGAGGGGAGTATGGCTACACCTTC. Its translation is CASSRGEYGYTF.

CDR3 sequence: CASALGVGNQPQHF. Written as DNA, the CDR3 is TGTGCCAGCGCCTTGGGGGTGGGCAATCAGCCCCAGCATTTT. This chain links TRBV19 with TRBJ1-5, with D perhaps matching TRBD1 (5 bases). The CDR3 spans 14 residues. Germline V gives CDR1 LNHDA, CDR2 SQIVND (reference sequence). V lost 9 bases and J 2 bases, leaving 14 bases between the germline ends.

The table lists this clonotype with many counts. This chain connects TRBV19 to TRBJ2-7; 7 nucleotides match TRBD1. V lost 6 bases and J lost 4; bases outside the gene matches: 12. The CDR3 is 15 residues long. Germline CDR1 and CDR2: LNHDA and SQIVND (reference sequence). In nucleotides, the CDR3 is TGTGCCAGTAGGGTGAACAGGGGCACAAATTACGAGCAGTACTTC. It translates to CASRVNRGTNYEQYF.

About this clonotype: The junction does not match germline at one end; this may be a read error. The chain couples TRBV20-1 to TRBJ2-7; D is ambiguous. This CDR3 is 13 amino acids long. Germline CDR1 reads DFQATT; CDR2 reads SNEGSKA (reference sequence). Here the CDR3 DNA reads TGCAGTGCTGAAGAGCTAAGCTCCTACAAGCAGTACTTC. Translation gives CSAEELSSYKQYF.

Worth noting for this clonotype: One end of the junction fails to match germline, which may point to a read error. The rearrangement links TRBV20-1 to TRBJ1-1; 9 positions agree with TRBD1. Looked up from germline, CDR1 is DFQATT and CDR2 is SNEGSKA (reference sequence). There are 16 residues in the CDR3. The CDR3 reads CSARGQGQGFGTEAYF. Written as DNA, the CDR3 is TGCAGTGCTAGAGGACAGGGACAGGGTTTCGGCACTGAAGCTTACTTT.

V and J are TRBV12-3 or TRBV12-4 and TRBJ2-3, with 12 bases identical to TRBD2. This CDR3 is 16 amino acids long. V lost 3 bases, J lost 4 bases, and 5 bases stayed unmatched. The CDR3 DNA is TGTGCCAGCAGTTTTGGGTCTAGCGGGGGGGCAGATACGCAGTATTTT. Its protein is CASSFGSSGGADTQYF.

Worth noting for this clonotype: It may be a read error: a sequence one base away is much more abundant. This rearrangement joins TRBV9 to TRBJ1-2; D perhaps matches TRBD1 (5 bases). The CDR3 has 16 residues. Deletions cut 4 bases from V and 5 bases from J, with 21 bases between. Germline V gene sequence: CDR1 SGDLS, CDR2 YYNGEE. The CDR3 spells CASSPSLQAGGYGYTF. The DNA of the CDR3 is TGTGCCAGCAGCCCCTCGCTACAGGCAGGAGGATATGGCTACACCTTC.

This clonotype was observed many times. The J gene is TRBJ2-1, the V gene TRBV15; D remains unclear. The CDR3 extends over 14 amino acids. V lost 1 base to trimming and J lost 3 bases, with 7 bases between them. Germline values: CDR1 LNHNV, CDR2 YYDKDF (reference sequence). CDR3 sequence (DNA): TGTGCCACCAGCAGAGTTTGGAGCTACAATGAGCAGTTCTTC. This sequence encodes CATSRVWSYNEQFF.

J is TRBJ1-3 and V is TRBV7-9; TRBD1 might be the D (5 bases). The CDR3 is 14 amino acids. Germline V CDR1 and CDR2: SEHNR, FQNEAQ (reference sequence). V lost 5 bases and J lost 3, with 11 bases in between. As DNA, the CDR3 is TGTGCCAGCAGCAACGGGGGTTATGGAAACACCATATATTTT. It is translated as CASSNGGYGNTIYF. The full variable domain, rest sourced from reference TRBV7-9 and TRBJ1-3, is DTGVSQNPRHKITKRGQNVTFRCDPISEHNRLYWYRQTLGQGPEFLTYFQNEAQLEKSRLLSDRFSAERPKGSFSTLEIQRTEQGDSAMYLCASSNGGYGNTIYFGEGSWLTVV.

The rearrangement uses TRBV25-1 and TRBJ1-1; D is unresolved. CDR1 and CDR2 from the germline V gene are MGHDK and SYGVNS. V was trimmed by 1 base and J by 3 bases, leaving 15 bases between them. The CDR3 totals 16 residues. CDR3 amino acids: CASSESGEGAYTEAFF. Here the CDR3 DNA reads TGTGCCAGCAGTGAATCTGGGGAGGGAGCGTACACTGAAGCTTTCTTT.

This clonotype occurred a few times. The chain recombines TRBV30 with TRBJ1-3; D gene ambiguous. The germline V gene has CDR1 GTSNPN and CDR2 SVGIG (reference sequence). Trimming removed 5 bases at V and 4 bases at J, with 12 bases between. The length of the CDR3 is 13 residues. The chain's CDR3 is CAWDEVSGNTIYF. As DNA, the CDR3 is TGTGCCTGGGACGAGGTATCCGGAAACACCATATATTTT.

There are many counts of this clonotype. The rearrangement links TRBV6-2 or TRBV6-3 to TRBJ1-6, with a possible D match to TRBD1 (5 bases). Deletions cut 11 bases from V and 0 bases from J, with 11 bases between. The CDR3 loop spans 14 amino acids. The germline V gene encodes CDR1 MNHEY and CDR2 SVGEGT. In nucleotides, the CDR3 is TGTGCCGCACGGACAAGCTCCTATAATTCACCCCTCCACTTT. Translating it yields CAARTSSYNSPLHF.

This rearrangement joins TRBV19 to TRBJ1-3, with D uncertain. Trimming removed 7 bases from V and 0 bases from J, with 10 bases in between. Germline CDR1 LNHDA, CDR2 SQIVND (reference sequence). The CDR3 runs to 14 residues. The chain's CDR3 is CASKPGNSGNTIYF. The CDR3 DNA follows: TGTGCCAGTAAACCAGGCAACTCTGGAAACACCATATATTTT.

This clonotype was counted between two and nine times. This chain joins TRBV20-1 and TRBJ2-7; 9 bases are a match to TRBD2. V trimming: 3 bases; J trimming: 5 bases; junction bases outside the gene matches: 14. The CDR3 has 16 residues. The germline gives CDR1 DFQATT, CDR2 SNEGSKA (reference sequence). The CDR3 sequence: CSASPEGGLAFHEQYF. CDR3 DNA: TGCAGTGCTAGTCCCGAGGGGGGACTAGCCTTCCACGAGCAGTACTTC.

This clonotype has a count of ten or more. This chain connects TRBV20-1 to TRBJ2-1; the match to TRBD2 covers 9 bases. Unmatched junction bases numbered 6, after V lost 7 bases and J lost 2 bases. Germline V gene sequence: CDR1 DFQATT, CDR2 SNEGSKA (reference sequence). This CDR3 comprises 14 residues. The CDR3 bases are TGCAGTGGGGTGACTAGCGGCGCCTACAATGAGCAGTTCTTC. It specifies CSGVTSGAYNEQFF.